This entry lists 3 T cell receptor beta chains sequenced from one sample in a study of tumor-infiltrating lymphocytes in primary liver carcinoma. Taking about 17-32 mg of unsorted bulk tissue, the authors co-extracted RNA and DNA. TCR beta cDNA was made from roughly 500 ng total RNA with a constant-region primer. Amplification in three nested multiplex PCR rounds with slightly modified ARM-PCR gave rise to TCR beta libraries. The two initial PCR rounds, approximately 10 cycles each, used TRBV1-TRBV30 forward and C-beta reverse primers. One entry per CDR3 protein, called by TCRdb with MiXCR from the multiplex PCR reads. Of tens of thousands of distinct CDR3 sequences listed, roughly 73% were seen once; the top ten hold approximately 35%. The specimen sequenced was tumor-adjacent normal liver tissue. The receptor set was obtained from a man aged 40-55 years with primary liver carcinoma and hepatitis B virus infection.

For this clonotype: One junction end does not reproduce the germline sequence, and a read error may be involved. The CDR3 loop reads CANRDSIYNGQFF. The CDR3 DNA reads as TGTGCCAACAGGGACAGTATATACAATGGGCAGTTCTTC. The V call is TRBV6-6, the J call TRBJ2-1; 7 positions match TRBD1. Germline values: CDR1 MNHNY, CDR2 SVGAGI (reference sequence). This CDR3 has 13 residues.

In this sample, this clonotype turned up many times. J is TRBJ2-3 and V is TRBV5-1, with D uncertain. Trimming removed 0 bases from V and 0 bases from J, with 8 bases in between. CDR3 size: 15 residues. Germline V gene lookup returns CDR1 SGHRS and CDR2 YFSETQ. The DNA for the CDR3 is TGCGCCAGCAGCTTGGGAGGATTCAGCACAGATACGCAGTATTTT. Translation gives CASSLGGFSTDTQYF.

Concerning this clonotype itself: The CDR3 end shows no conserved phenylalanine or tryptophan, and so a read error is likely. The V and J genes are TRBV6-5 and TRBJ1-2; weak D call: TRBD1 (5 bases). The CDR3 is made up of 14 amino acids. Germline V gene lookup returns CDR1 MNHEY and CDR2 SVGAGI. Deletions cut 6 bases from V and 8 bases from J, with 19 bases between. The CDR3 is CASRPGTADLGYTL. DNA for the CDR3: TGTGCCAGCAGACCCGGGACGGCTGACTTGGGCTACACCTTA.